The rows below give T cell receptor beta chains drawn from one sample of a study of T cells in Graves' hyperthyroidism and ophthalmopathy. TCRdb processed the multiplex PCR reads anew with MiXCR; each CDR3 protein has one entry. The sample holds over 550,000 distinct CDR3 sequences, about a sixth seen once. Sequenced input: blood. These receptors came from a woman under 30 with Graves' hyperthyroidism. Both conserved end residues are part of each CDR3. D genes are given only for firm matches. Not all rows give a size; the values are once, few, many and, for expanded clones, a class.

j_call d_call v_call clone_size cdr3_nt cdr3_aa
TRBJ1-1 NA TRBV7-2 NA TGTGCCAGCAGCCAAAATCCGCAGGTGAACACTGAAGCTTTCTTT CASSQNPQVNTEAFF
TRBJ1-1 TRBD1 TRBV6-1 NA TGTGCCAGCAGTGATGAAGGGACAGGGTCTGAAGCTTTCTTT CASSDEGTGSEAFF
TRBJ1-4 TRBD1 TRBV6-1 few TGTGCCAGCAGAACGGACAGGGTTCCCACTAATGAAAAACTGTTTTTT CASRTDRVPTNEKLFF
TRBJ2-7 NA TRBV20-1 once TGCAGTGCTAGACCAGTTGCGGGGAGCTCCTACGAGCAGTACTTC CSARPVAGSSYEQYF
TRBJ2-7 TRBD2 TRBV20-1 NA TGCAGTGCTAGAGGTTCGGGACTAGCGGCCGGGGGTGAGCAGTACTTC CSARGSGLAAGGEQYF
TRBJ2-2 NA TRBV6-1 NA TGTGCCGCTCGGGGGGCCGGGAACGGGGAGCTGTTTTTT CAARGAGNGELFF
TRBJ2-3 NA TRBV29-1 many TGCAGCGTTGTCCCATCCACAGATACGCAGTATTTT CSVVPSTDTQYF
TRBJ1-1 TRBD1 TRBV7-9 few TGTGCCAGCCTGACAGGGGAAACCTTAGTGAACACTGAAGCTTTCTTT CASLTGETLVNTEAFF
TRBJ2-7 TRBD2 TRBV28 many TGTGCCAGCACTAGGGCGGGAGGCGCCTACGAGCAGTACTTC CASTRAGGAYEQYF
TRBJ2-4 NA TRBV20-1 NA TGCAGTGCTAGAGAATTCTCGGGGCCAGAGGTAAACATTCAGTACTTC CSAREFSGPEVNIQYF
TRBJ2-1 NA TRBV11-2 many TGTGCCAGCAGCTTTTTACCGGGCCCACGGGCCACCAATGAGCAGTTCTTC CASSFLPGPRATNEQFF
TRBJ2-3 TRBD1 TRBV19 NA TGTGCCAGCCGCGGGACAGGAATACCCACAGATACGCAGTATTTT CASRGTGIPTDTQYF
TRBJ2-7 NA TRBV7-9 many TGTGCCAGCAGCTTAGAGGCCCAGGGATCCTACGAGCAGTACTTC CASSLEAQGSYEQYF
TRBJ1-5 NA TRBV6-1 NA TGTGCCAGCACCCTCGATCATAGCAATCAGCCCCAGCATTTT CASTLDHSNQPQHF
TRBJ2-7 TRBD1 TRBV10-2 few TGCGCCAGCAGGGGACAGGGGACCATCTACGAGCAGTACTTC CASRGQGTIYEQYF
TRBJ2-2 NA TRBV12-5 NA TGTGCTAGTGGTTTGGTAATTCGAGGCACCGGGGAGCTGTTTTTT CASGLVIRGTGELFF
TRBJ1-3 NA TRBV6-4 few TGTGCCAGCAGTGCAGAAGGAGGCTCTGGAAACACCATATATTTT CASSAEGGSGNTIYF
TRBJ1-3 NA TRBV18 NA TGTGCCAGCTCACCAACCATTGGGGCCTCTGGAAACACCATATATTTT CASSPTIGASGNTIYF
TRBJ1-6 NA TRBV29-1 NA TGCAGCGTTCGCTCGACCTATAATTCACCCCTCCACTTT CSVRSTYNSPLHF
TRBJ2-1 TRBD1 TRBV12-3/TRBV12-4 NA TGTGCCAGCAGTTATGGGACAGGGCCCTTCGGTGAGCAGTTCTTC CASSYGTGPFGEQFF
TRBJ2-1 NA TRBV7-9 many TGTGCCAGCAGCTTAGAAGAGCTACAGTTCTTC CASSLEELQFF
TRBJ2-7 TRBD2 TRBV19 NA TGTGCCCGCACGGGGACTAGCGGGGAAAACTACGAGCAGTACTTC CARTGTSGENYEQYF
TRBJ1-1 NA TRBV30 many TGTGCCTGGAGTGTACAGGTGAACACTGAAGCTTTCTTT CAWSVQVNTEAFF
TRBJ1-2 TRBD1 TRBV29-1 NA TGCAGCGTCGACCCGCCGGCCAGGGGGCACAGTGGCTACACCTTC CSVDPPARGHSGYTF
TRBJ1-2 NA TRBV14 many TGTGCCAGCAGCCAAGATCGTCCACGGCAAAACTATGGCTACACCTTC CASSQDRPRQNYGYTF
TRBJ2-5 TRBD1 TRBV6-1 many TGTGCCAGCAGCTTCGGACAGGTCCAAGAGACCCAGTACTTC CASSFGQVQETQYF
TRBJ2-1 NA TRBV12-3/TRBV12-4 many TGTGCCAGCGATAAGGAGGGCAAGGGTTATGAGCAGTTCTTC CASDKEGKGYEQFF
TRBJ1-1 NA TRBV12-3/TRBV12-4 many TGTGCCAGCAGCCCCCGGGACGTTCGGAACACTGAAGCTTTCTTT CASSPRDVRNTEAFF
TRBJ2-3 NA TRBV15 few TGTGCCACCAGATCGGACATACGCACAGATACGCAGTATTTT CATRSDIRTDTQYF
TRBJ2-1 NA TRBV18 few TGTGCCAGCTCACCAGGACTTCAGGGGCAGTTCTTC CASSPGLQGQFF
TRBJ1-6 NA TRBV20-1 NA TGCAGTGCCCCGGGCAGGTTTGGTTCACCCCTCCACTTT CSAPGRFGSPLHF
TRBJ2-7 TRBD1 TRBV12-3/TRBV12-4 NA TGTGCCAGCAGTCCAGCAGACAGGGGTGGTTACGAGCAGTACTTC CASSPADRGGYEQYF
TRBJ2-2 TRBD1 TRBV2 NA TGTGCCAGCTCACCGAGAGGGACAGGGACCAACACCGGGGAGCTGTTTTTT CASSPRGTGTNTGELFF
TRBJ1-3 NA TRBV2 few TGTGCCAGCAGCCCCCTTCCCCCTCGAAACACCATATATTTT CASSPLPPRNTIYF
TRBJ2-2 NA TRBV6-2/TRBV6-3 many TGTGCCACCGGCGGGCAGTCGGCGACCGGGGAGCTGTTTTTT CATGGQSATGELFF
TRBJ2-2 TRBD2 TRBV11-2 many TGTGCCAGCAGCTTAGGTCGGAGACTAGCGGGAAGCACCGGGGAGCTGTTTTTT CASSLGRRLAGSTGELFF